The clone carrying this T cell receptor (beta chain) was counted a few times. Its target is not known. The sample is drawn from a study of blood T cells in healthy people across ages. Study in general: With template switching, about one barcoded beta molecule was captured per two T cells. Study-wide results and caveats: As naive T cell percentage varied, TCR beta diversity correlated strongly with it.

There are 17 residues in the CDR3. V gave up 8 bases and J gave up 0 bases; unmatched junction bases: 8. Germline CDR1 MDHEN, CDR2 SYDVKM. It was with a sample-barcoded 5' primer and a J-beta primer mix that a second PCR of roughly 7 to 12 cycles was run. Via MiXCR, TCRdb re-called the 5' RACE reads, giving one row per CDR3 protein. This sample carries approximately 320,000 distinct CDR3 sequences, about 25% of them seen once, and the ten largest clones take 29%. Staff drew roughly 10 milliliters of peripheral blood from each donor. Sequencing used blood. The sequence derives from a woman aged 70 to 79 in good health. The rearrangement joins TRBV28 to TRBJ2-1; 12 nucleotides match TRBD2. This CDR3 is CASHPPSGRVSYNEQFF. In DNA, the CDR3 is TGTGCCAGCCACCCTCCTAGCGGGAGGGTCTCCTACAATGAGCAGTTCTTC.